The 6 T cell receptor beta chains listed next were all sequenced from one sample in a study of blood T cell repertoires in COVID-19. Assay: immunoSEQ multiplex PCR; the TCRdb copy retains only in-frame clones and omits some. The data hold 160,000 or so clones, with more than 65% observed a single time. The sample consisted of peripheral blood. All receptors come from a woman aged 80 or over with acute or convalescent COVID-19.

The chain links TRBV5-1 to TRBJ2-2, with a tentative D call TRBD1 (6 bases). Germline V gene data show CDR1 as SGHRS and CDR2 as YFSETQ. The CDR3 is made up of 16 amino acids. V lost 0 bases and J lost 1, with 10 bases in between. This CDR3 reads CASSLAWGQNTGELFF. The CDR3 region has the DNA TGCGCCAGCAGCTTGGCCTGGGGACAGAACACCGGGGAGCTGTTTTTT.

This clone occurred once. The CDR3 here is CASSLSQNQPQHF. The CDR3 DNA follows: TGTGCCAGCAGTTTGAGTCAAAATCAGCCCCAGCATTTT. The J gene is TRBJ1-5, the V gene TRBV12-3 or TRBV12-4; the D is unclear. V was pared by 3 bases and J by 4 bases, with 7 bases between. This CDR3 region has 13 residues.

CDR3 residues: CASSLVGQIHSGANVLTF. The CDR3 coding sequence is TGCGCCAGCAGCTTAGTGGGGCAGATCCACTCTGGGGCCAACGTCCTGACTTTC. The chain carries TRBV5-1 and TRBJ2-6, with D possibly matching TRBD1 (5 bases). This CDR3 has 18 residues. CDR1 is SGHRS, CDR2 YFSETQ, per germline. Trimming shortened V by 2 bases and J by 0 bases, and 15 bases separated the two germline ends.

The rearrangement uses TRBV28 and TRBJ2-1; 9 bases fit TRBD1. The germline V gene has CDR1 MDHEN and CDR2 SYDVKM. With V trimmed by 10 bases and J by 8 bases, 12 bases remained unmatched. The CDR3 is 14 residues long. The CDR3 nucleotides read TGTGCCACCCGTACAGGGGGCGATTACTATGAGCAGTTCTTC. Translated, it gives CATRTGGDYYEQFF.

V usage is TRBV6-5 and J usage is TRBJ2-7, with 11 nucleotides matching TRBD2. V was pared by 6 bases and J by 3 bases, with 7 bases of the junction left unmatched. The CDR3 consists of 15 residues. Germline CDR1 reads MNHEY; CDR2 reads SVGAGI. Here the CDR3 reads CASRKGLAEIYEQYF. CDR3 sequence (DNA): TGTGCCAGCAGAAAGGGACTAGCGGAGATCTACGAGCAGTACTTC.

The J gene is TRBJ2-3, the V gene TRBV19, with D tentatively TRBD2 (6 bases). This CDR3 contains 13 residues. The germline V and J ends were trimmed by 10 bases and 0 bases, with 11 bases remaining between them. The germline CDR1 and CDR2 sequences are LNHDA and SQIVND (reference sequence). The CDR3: CATSGTSTDTQYF. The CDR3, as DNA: TGTGCCACTTCCGGGACTAGCACAGATACGCAGTATTTT.